The 3 T cell receptor beta chains below were found in one sample sequenced in a study of T cell changes during pregnancy in multiple sclerosis. Profiled with immunoSEQ multiplex PCR; TCRdb holds only in-frame clones, not every one. Of tens of thousands of clones listed, about 88% were seen once; the top ten hold roughly 5%. Sequencing was performed on peripheral blood, taken in the third trimester of pregnancy. These receptors were taken from a female donor in good health, enrolled as a control in a pregnancy study.

The V and J genes are TRBV5-8 and TRBJ1-1; maybe TRBD1 (5 bases). Trimming stripped 4 bases from V and 0 bases from J, with 16 bases between. This CDR3 comprises 16 residues. Germline CDR1 SGHTS, CDR2 YDEGEE. The CDR3 spells CASSPIPGTMNTEAFF. The CDR3, as DNA: TGTGCCAGCAGCCCTATTCCGGGGACTATGAACACTGAAGCTTTCTTT. Combining the CDR3 with reference TRBV5-8 and TRBJ1-1 gives the whole variable domain EAGVTQSPTHLIKTRGQQATLRCSPISGHTSVYWYQQALGLGLQFLLWYDEGEERNRGNFPPRFSGRQFPNYSSELNVNALELEDSALYLCASSPIPGTMNTEAFFGQGTRLTVV.

V and J are TRBV2 and TRBJ2-7, with TRBD1 matching 10 bases. V shed 5 bases, J shed 12 bases, and the junction held 13 bases outside the gene matches. The V gene's germline CDR1 is SNHLY and CDR2 FYNNEI. This CDR3 is 14 amino acids long. The CDR3 coding sequence is TGTGCCAGCAGTCCCGGGACAGGGGCCCCCTATTGGTACTTC. Protein: CASSPGTGAPYWYF.

This clone was picked up a small number of times. The chain links TRBV6-5 to TRBJ2-3; no clear D. The CDR3 extends over 11 amino acids. Germline V gene sequence: CDR1 MNHEY, CDR2 SVGAGI. The V end was cut by 6 bases, the J end by 4 bases, with 5 bases between. In DNA, the CDR3 is TGTGCCAGCAGGGAGTCAGATACGCAGTATTTT. It is translated as CASRESDTQYF.